The 2 T cell receptor beta chains below come from one sample, sequenced in a study of OX40 agonist ivuxolimab in advanced cancers. Sequencing was performed with immunoSEQ multiplex PCR; in TCRdb, only in-frame clones are kept and a portion is missing. The data show more than 50,000 clones, around 87% seen once. This specimen was CD4+ or CD8+ T cells sorted from blood, taken in a trial of the OX40 agonist ivuxolimab. All receptors come from an adult with an advanced solid tumor such as melanoma, head and neck, liver or kidney cancer.

The chain couples TRBV6-5 to TRBJ2-7, with D perhaps TRBD1 (6 bases). Looked up from germline, CDR1 is MNHEY and CDR2 is SVGAGI. This CDR3 has 12 residues. V lost 7 bases, J lost 7 bases, and 14 bases lay in between. The DNA of the CDR3 is TGTGCCAGCAAACTTTCCCAGGGGGAGCAGTACTTC. It yields the protein CASKLSQGEQYF.

For the CDR3, the DNA is TGTGCCAGCAGCTCGACAGTCACCGGGGAGCTGTTTTTT. It specifies CASSSTVTGELFF. The chain couples TRBV9 to TRBJ2-2; TRBD1 is a possible D gene (5 bases). This CDR3 spans 13 amino acids. V dropped 4 bases and J dropped 4 bases, with 8 bases sitting between them. The germline gives CDR1 SGDLS, CDR2 YYNGEE.